The source of this T cell receptor (beta chain) is a study of glioma-infiltrating T cells. Whole-study results and caveats: Gliomas, especially low-grade, showed above-expected tissue-blood divergence; non-neoplastic patients showed below. CDR3 overlap between tissue and blood was very small.

TCR alpha and beta CDR3 regions were amplified from RNA using iRepertoire nested multiplex PCR. Input was 100-400 ng of tissue mRNA or PBMC total RNA. Using its own MiXCR run on the multiplex PCR reads, TCRdb lists one record per CDR3 protein. The sample has 160,000 or so distinct CDR3 sequences, more than 35% seen once; the top ten hold around 4.9%. V gave up 4 bases and J gave up 3 bases, with 13 bases separating them. Germline CDR1 is MNHEY and CDR2 is SMNVEV (reference sequence). This CDR3 is 15 amino acids long. This clonotype appeared many times. Its antigen is still unknown. The source is a human donor with low-grade glioma or glioblastoma, undergoing nonglioma brain surgery, or in good health (not recorded which). The sequenced material came from glioma tissue, nonneoplastic brain tissue, or PBMCs (not recorded which). V and J are TRBV27 and TRBJ1-5, with D tentatively TRBD1 (5 bases). CDR3: CASSSLDTSNQPQHF. The CDR3 nucleotides are TGTGCCAGCAGTTCGTTGGACACTTCCAATCAGCCCCAGCATTTT.